This TCR beta chain was profiled in a study of low-dose radiotherapy and immunotherapy resistance in tumors (dated by TCRdb to 2021 to 2024). Study-wide context: Cohort 1 received 0.5 Gy per fraction every 2 weeks, with a prescribed total PTV dose of 6.5 Gy. Patients took aspirin 300 mg orally once daily for four cycles, starting on cycle 1 day 1. Patients were given nivolumab as a 240 mg flat dose every two weeks and ipilimumab at 1 mg/kg every six weeks, with both drugs delivered intravenously. Cyclophosphamide 200 mg/m2 was given intravenously every two weeks, one day before each radiation and immunotherapy administration. Cohort 2 received 1 Gy per fraction every two weeks, with a total of 13 Gy over 26 weeks. The translational analysis covered eight patients: three from the first dose cohort and the first five from the second dose cohort. Randomization of trial participants into treatment groups was not performed.

This clonotype has more than one count but fewer than ten. Its cognate antigen has yet to be identified. Base qualities were left out, and no much larger clone turns up one base away. The run used an Illumina HiSeq 2500. First-strand cDNA was synthesized with Superscript III and a set of TRAV- and TRBV-specific primers, covering both TCRalpha and TCRbeta chains. TCRs were amplified with Phusion for around 20 PCR cycles using a constant-region primer together with the adapter attached to the V primers. The MessageAmp II aRNA Amplification Kit was used to amplify the isolated mRNA, with in vitro transcription run for about 15 hours at 37 degrees C. mRNA for TCR sequencing was isolated with the Dynabeads mRNA DIRECT Purification Kit. A second approximately 25-cycle Phusion PCR added indexed Illumina adapters, and products were purified with AMPure XP beads. The study's processing was this. Custom Perl scripts pooled TCR sequences encoding the same protein, removed out-of-frame sequences and computed each clonotype's abundance. Any TCR sequence backed by just one read was left out of the analysis. Among the metrics used to describe the repertoires were Shannon entropy, Gini index, clonality, richness, and the frequency of TCRs shared between repertoires. TCRdb ran its own pipeline on the public reads, namely fastp trimming at Q25 and MiXCR clone calling, and kept in-frame beta chains. CDR3 protein duplicates are merged, each entry listing the most common genes and DNA. These V and J calls rely on TCRdb rather than the paper's analysis. This sample gives roughly 76,000 distinct CDR3 sequences in total; approximately 20% of them show up just once. The ten largest clones capture under 7.5% of the sample.

In the germline V gene, CDR1 corresponds to LGHNT and CDR2 to FRNRAP. The CDR3 sequence holds 15 residues, the cysteine and phenylalanine included. Only CDR3 DNA remains: 45 bases, in frame from the first base. Trimming costs V 3 bases and J 0 bases, and their ends lie 8 bases apart. The time point label corresponds to: before trial treatment. The donors came from RACIN, which was a single-arm phase I dose-escalation trial that paired nivolumab and ipilimumab with aspirin, low-dose cyclophosphamide and low-dose radiotherapy. To be eligible, a patient needed to have an advanced solid tumor that was TIL-negative.

This sequence originates from a male donor with prostate cancer. The rearrangement joined TRBV12-5 to TRBJ2-2; a tentative D match to TRBD1 spans 5 bases. The sequencing used PBMCs, collected before treatment. The CDR3 sequence is CASGFTGANTGELFF. In nucleotide form, the sequence is TGTGCTAGTGGTTTCACAGGAGCGAACACCGGGGAGCTGTTTTTT.